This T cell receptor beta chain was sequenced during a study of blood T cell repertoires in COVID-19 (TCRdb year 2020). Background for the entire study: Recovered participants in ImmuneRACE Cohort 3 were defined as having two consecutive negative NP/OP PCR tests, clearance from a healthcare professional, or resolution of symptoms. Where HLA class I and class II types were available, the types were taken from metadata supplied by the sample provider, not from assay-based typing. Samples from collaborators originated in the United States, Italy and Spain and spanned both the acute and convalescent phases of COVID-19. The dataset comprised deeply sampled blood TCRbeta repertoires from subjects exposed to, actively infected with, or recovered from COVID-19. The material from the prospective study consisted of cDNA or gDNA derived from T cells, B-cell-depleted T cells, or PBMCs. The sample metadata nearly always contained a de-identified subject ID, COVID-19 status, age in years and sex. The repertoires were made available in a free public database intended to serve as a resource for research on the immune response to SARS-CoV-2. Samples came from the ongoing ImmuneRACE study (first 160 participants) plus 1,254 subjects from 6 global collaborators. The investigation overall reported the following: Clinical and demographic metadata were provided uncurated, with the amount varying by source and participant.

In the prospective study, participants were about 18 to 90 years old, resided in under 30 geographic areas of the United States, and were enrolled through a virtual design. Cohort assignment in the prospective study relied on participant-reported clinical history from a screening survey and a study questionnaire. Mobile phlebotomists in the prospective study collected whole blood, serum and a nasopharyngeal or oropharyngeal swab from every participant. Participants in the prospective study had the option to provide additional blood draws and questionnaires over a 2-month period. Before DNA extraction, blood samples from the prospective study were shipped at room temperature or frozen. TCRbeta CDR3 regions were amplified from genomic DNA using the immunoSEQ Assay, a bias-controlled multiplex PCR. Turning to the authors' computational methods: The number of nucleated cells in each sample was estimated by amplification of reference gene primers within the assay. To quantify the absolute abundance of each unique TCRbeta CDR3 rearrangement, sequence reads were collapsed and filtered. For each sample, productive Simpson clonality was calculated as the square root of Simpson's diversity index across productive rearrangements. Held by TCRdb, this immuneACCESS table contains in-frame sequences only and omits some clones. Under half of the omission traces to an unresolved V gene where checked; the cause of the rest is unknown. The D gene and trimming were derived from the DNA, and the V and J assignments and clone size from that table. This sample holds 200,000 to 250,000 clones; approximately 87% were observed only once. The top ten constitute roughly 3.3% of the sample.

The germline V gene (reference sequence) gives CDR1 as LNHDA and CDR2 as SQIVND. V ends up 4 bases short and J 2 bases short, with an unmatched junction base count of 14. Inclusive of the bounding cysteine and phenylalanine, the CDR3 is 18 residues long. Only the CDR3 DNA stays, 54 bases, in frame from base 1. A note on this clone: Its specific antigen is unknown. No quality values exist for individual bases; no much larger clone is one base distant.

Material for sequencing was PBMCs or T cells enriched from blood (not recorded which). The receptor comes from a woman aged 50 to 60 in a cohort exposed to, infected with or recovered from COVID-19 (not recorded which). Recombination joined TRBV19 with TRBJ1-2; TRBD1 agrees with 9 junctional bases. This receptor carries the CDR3 CASSTPYRGPSMNYGYTF. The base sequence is TGTGCCAGTAGTACCCCATACAGGGGGCCTTCTATGAACTATGGCTACACCTTC.